This TCR beta chain was identified during a study of cytomegalovirus exposure and HLA in healthy donors. General study points: Reported performance of the classifier showed diagnosis of cytomegalovirus status with high specificity and sensitivity.

For this clone: Antigen specificity is unknown.

This table comes from immunoSEQ multiplex PCR, and its TCRdb copy is limited to in-frame clones, with some not included. The sample has roughly 130,000 clones, around nine tenths seen once. Sequenced: PBMCs. The receptor's source is a man aged 25 to 45 in good health and CMV-seronegative.

The CDR3 coding sequence is TGTGCTAGTGGTCCTACAGTGCTCAATCAGCCCCAGCATTTT. This sequence encodes CASGPTVLNQPQHF. The V and J genes are TRBV12-5 and TRBJ1-5; D uncertain. V lost 5 bases and J 3 bases, leaving 11 bases between the germline ends. The germline V gene encodes CDR1 LGHNT and CDR2 FRNRAP. The CDR3 has 14 amino acids. Variable domain in full (rest from reference TRBV12-5 and TRBJ1-5): DARVTQTPRHKVTEMGQEVTMRCQPILGHNTVFWYRQTMMQGLELLAYFRNRAPLDDSGMPKDRFSAEMPDATLATLKIQPSEPRDSAVYFCASGPTVLNQPQHFGDGTRLSIL.